The clone carrying this T cell receptor beta chain has ten or more counts. Its ends do not fully match the called genes, so a read error is possible. One entry per CDR3 protein results from TCRdb running MiXCR on the RT-PCR reads. The table records roughly 160,000 distinct CDR3 sequences, roughly a tenth of them present only once. This sample stems from a study of response to subunit inactivated influenza vaccine. The length of the CDR3 is 16 residues. Germline values: CDR1 MNHEY, CDR2 SVGEGT. This sequence joins TRBV6-2 or TRBV6-3 and TRBJ2-1; the D is unclear. This specimen consisted of CD8+ T cells sorted from PBMCs, obtained around 25 months after vaccination. This TCR was sampled from a man between 50 and 75 years old who received an inactivated influenza vaccine. The CDR3, as DNA: TGTGCCAGCAGCTACTCAATCAGTGTCCCCTACAATGAGCAGTTCTTC. This sequence encodes CASSYSISVPYNEQFF.